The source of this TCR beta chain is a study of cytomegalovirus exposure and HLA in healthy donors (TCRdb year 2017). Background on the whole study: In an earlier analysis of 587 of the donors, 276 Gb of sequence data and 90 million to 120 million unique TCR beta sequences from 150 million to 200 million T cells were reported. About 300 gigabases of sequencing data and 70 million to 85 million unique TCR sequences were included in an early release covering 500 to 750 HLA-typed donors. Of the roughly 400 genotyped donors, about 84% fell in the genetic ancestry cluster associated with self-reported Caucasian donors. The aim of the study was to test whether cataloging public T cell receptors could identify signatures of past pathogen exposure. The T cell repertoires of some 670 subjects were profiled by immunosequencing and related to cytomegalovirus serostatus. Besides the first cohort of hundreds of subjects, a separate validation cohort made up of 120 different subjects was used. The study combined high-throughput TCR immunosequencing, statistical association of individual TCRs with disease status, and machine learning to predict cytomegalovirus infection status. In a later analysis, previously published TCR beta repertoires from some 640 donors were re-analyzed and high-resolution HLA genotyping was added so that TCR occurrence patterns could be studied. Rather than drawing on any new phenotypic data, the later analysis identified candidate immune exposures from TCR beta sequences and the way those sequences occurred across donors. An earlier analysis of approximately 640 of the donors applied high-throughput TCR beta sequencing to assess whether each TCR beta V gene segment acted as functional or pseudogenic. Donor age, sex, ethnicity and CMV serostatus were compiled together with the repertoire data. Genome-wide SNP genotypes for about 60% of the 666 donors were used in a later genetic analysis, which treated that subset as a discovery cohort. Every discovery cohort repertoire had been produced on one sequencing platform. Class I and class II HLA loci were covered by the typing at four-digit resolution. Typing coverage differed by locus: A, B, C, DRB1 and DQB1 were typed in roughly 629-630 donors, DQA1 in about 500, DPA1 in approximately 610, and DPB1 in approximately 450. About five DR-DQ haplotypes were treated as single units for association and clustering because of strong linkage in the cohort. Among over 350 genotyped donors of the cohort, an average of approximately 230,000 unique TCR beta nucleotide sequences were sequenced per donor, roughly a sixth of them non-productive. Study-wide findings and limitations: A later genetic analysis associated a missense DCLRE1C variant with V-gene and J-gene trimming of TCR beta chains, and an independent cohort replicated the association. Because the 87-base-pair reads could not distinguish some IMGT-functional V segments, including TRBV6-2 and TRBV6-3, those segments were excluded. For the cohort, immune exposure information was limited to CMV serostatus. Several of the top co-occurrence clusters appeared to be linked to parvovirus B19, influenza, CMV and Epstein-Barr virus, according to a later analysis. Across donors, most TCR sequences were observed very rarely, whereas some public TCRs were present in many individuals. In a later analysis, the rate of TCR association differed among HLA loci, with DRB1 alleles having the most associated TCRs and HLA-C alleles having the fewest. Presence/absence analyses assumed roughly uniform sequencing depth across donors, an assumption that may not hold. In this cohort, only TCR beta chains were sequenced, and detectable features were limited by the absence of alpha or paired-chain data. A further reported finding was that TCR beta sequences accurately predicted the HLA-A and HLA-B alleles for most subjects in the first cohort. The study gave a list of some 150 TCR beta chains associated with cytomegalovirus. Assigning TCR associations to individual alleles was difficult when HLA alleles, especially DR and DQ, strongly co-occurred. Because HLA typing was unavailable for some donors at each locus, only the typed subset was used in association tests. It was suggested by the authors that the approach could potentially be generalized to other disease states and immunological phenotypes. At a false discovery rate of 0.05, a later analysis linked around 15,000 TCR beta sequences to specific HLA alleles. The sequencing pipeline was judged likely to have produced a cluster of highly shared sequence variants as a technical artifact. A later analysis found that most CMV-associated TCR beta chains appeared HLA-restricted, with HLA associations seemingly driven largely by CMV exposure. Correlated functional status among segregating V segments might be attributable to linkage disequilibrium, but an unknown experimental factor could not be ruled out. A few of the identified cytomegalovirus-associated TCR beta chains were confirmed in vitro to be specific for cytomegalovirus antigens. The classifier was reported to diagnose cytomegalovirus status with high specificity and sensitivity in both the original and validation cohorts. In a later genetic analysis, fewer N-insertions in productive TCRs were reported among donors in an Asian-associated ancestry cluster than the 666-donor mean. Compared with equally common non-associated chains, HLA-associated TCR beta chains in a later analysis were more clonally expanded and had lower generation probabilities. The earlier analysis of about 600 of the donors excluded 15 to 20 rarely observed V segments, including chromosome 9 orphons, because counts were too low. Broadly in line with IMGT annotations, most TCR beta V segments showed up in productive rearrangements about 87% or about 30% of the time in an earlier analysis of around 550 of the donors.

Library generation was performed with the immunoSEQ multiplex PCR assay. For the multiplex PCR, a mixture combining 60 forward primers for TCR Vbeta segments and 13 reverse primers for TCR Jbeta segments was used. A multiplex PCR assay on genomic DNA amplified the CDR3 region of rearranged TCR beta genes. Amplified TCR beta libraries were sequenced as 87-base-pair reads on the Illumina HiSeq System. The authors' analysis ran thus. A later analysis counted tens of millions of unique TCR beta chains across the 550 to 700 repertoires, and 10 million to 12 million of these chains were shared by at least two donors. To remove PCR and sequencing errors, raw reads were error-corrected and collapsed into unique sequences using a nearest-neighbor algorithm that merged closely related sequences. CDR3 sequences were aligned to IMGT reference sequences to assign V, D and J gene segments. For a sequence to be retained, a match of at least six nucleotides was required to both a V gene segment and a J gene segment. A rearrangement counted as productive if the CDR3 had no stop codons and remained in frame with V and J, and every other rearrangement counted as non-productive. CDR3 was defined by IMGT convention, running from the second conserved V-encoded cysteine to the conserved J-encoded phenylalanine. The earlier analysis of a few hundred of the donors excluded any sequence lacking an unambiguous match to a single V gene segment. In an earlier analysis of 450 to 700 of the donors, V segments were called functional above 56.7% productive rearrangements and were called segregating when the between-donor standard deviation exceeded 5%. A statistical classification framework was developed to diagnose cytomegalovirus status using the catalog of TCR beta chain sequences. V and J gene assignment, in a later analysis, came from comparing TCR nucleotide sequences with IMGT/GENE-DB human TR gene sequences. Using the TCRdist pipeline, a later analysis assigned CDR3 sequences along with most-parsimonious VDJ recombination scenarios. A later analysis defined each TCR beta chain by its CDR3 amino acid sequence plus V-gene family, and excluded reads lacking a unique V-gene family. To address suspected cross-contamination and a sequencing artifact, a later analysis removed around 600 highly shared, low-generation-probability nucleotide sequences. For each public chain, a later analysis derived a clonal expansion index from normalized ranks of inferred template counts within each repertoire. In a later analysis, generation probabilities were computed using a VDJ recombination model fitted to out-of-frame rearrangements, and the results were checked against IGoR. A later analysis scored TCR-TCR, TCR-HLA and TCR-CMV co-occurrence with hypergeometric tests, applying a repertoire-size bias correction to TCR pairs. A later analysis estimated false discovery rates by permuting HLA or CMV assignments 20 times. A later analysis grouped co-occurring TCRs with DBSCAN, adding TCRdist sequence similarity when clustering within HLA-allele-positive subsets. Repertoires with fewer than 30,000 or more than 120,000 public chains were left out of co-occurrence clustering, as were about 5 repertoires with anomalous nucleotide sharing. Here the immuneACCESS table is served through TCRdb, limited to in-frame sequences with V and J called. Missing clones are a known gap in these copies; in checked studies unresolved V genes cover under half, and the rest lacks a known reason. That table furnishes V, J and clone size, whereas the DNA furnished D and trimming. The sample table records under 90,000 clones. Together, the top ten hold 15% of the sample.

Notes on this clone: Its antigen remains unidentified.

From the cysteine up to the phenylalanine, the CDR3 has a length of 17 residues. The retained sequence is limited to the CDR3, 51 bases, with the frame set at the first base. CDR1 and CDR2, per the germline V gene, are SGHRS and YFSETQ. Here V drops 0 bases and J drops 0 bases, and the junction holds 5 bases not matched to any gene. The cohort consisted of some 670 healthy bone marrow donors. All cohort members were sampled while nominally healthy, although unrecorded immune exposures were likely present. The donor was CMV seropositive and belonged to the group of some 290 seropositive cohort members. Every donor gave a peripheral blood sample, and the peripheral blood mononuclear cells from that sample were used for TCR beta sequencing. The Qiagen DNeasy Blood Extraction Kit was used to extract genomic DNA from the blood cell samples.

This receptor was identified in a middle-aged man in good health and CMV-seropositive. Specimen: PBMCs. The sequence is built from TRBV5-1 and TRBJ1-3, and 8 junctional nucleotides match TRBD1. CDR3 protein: CASSLAKTGASGNTIYF. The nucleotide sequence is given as TGCGCCAGCAGCTTGGCAAAGACAGGGGCCTCTGGAAACACCATATATTTT.